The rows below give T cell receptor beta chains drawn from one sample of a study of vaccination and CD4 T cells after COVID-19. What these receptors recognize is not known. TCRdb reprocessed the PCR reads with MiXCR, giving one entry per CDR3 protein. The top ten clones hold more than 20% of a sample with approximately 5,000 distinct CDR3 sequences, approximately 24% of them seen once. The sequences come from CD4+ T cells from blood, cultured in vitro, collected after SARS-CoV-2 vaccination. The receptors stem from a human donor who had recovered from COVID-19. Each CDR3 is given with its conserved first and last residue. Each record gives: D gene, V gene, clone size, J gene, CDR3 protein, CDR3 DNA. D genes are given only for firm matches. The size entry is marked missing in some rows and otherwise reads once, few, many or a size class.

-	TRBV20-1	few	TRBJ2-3	CSLSKPEGSSADTQYF	TGCAGCCTCAGTAAACCGGAAGGGAGTTCCGCAGATACGCAGTATTTT
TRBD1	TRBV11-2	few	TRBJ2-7	CASSLGRGQGGQYF	TGTGCCAGCAGCTTAGGGAGGGGACAGGGAGGGCAGTACTTC
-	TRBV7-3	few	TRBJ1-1	CASSQGPNTEAFF	TGTGCCAGCAGCCAAGGGCCTAACACTGAAGCTTTCTTT
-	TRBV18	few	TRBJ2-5	CASSPLIREETQYF	TGTGCCAGCTCACCACTCATTCGGGAAGAGACCCAGTACTTC
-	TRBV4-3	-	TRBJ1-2	CASSQEASGRAGYTF	TGCGCCAGCAGCCAAGAAGCGTCGGGTAGGGCGGGCTACACCTTC
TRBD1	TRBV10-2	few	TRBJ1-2	CASRPGQGNYGYTF	TGCGCCAGCAGACCGGGACAGGGAAACTATGGCTACACCTTC
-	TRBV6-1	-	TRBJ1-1	CASSPQGSNTEAFF	TGTGCCAGCAGCCCACAGGGCTCTAACACTGAAGCTTTCTTT
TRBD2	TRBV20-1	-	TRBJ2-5	CSARGTSGGAGETQYF	TGCAGTGCTAGAGGGACTAGCGGGGGGGCCGGAGAGACCCAGTACTTC
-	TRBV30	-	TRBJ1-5	CAWSDSSQPQHF	TGTGCCTGGAGTGATTCCTCTCAGCCCCAGCATTTT
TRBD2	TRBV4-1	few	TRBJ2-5	CASSLGTNQETQYF	TGCGCCAGCAGCCTTGGGACTAACCAAGAGACCCAGTACTTC
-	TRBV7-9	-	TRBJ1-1	CASSLLAVGFEAEAFF	TGTGCCAGCAGCTTACTCGCTGTAGGGTTCGAGGCTGAAGCTTTCTTT
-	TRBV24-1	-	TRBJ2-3	CATSDWQTTDTQYF	TGTGCCACCAGTGATTGGCAGACAACAGATACGCAGTATTTT
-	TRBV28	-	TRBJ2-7	CASSTSTGTEYF	TGTGCCAGCAGTACCTCGACAGGGACTGAGTACTTC
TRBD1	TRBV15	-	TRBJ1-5	CATSRDLGQTNQPQHF	TGTGCCACCAGCAGAGATTTGGGACAGACTAATCAGCCCCAGCATTTT
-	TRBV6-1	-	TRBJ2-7	CASTRDVSYEQYF	TGTGCCAGCACCCGGGACGTATCCTACGAGCAGTACTTC
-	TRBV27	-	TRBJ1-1	CASSSRPQRNTEAFF	TGTGCCAGCAGTTCCCGACCCCAACGTAACACTGAAGCTTTCTTT
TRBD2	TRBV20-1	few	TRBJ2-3	CSVTSGRARLSTDTQYF	TGCAGTGTGACTAGCGGGAGGGCCAGGCTGAGCACAGATACGCAGTATTTT
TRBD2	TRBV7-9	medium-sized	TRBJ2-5	CASSPGLAGETQYF	TGTGCCAGCAGCCCGGGACTAGCGGGAGAGACCCAGTACTTC
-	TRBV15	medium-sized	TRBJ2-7	CATSRIGDGIYEQYF	TGTGCCACCAGCAGGATAGGGGACGGAATCTACGAGCAGTACTTC
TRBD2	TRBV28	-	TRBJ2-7	CASSLAVAGVYEQYF	TGTGCCAGCAGTTTGGCGGTAGCGGGAGTTTACGAGCAGTACTTC
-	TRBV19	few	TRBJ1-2	CASNQWDKGYGYTF	TGTGCCAGTAACCAGTGGGACAAGGGCTATGGCTACACCTTC
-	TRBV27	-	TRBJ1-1	CASSLSLLDTNTEAFF	TGTGCCAGCAGTTTATCCCTATTAGATACGAACACTGAAGCTTTCTTT
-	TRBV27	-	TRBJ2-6	CASTTARANVLTF	TGTGCCAGCACCACGGCGAGGGCCAACGTCCTGACTTTC
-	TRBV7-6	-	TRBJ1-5	CASSLPNQPQHF	TGTGCCAGCAGCTTACCCAATCAGCCCCAGCATTTT
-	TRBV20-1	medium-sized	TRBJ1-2	CSARGGEGVYGYTF	TGCAGTGCTAGAGGGGGCGAGGGGGTCTATGGCTACACCTTC
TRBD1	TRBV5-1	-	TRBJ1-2	CASGNIQGDGYTF	TGCGCCAGCGGGAATATACAGGGGGATGGCTACACCTTC
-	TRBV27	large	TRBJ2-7	CARVEYRFHEQYF	TGTGCCAGGGTCGAGTACAGGTTCCACGAGCAGTACTTC
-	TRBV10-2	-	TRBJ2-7	CASSEGSSYEQYF	TGCGCCAGCAGTGAAGGCAGTTCCTACGAGCAGTACTTC
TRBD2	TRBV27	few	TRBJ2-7	CASSLMPSGIDEQYF	TGTGCCAGCAGTTTAATGCCTAGCGGGATAGACGAGCAGTACTTC
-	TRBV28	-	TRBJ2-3	CASTNPGWDGDTDTQYF	TGTGCCAGCACAAACCCGGGGTGGGACGGTGACACAGATACGCAGTATTTT
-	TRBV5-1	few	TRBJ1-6	CASSLVAGNSPLHF	TGCGCCAGCAGCTTGGTAGCAGGGAACTCACCCCTCCACTTT
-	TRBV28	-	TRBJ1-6	CATKVDTYNSPLHF	TGTGCCACAAAGGTGGACACCTATAATTCACCCCTCCACTTT
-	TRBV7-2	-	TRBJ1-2	CASSLDEGRGFGYTF	TGTGCCAGCAGCTTAGACGAAGGGCGTGGGTTCGGCTACACCTTC
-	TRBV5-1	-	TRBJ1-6	CASSLEVMDLGSPLHF	TGCGCCAGCAGCTTGGAGGTGATGGACCTGGGTTCACCCCTCCACTTT
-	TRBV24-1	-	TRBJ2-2	CATSPTTDGNTGELFF	TGTGCCACCAGCCCGACGACGGACGGGAACACCGGGGAGCTGTTTTTT
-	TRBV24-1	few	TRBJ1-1	CATSGGTEAFF	TGTGCCACCAGTGGTGGCACTGAAGCTTTCTTT
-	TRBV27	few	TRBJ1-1	CASSPRTPGRNTEAFF	TGTGCCAGCAGTCCTCGGACGCCGGGTAGGAACACTGAAGCTTTCTTT
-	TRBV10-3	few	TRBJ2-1	CAISEGPNEQFF	TGTGCCATCAGTGAGGGACCAAATGAGCAGTTCTTC
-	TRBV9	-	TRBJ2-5	CASSVSGVGEETQYF	TGTGCCAGCAGCGTAAGTGGTGTGGGGGAAGAGACCCAGTACTTC
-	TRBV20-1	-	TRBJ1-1	CSARPIHVRQDVEAFF	TGCAGTGCTAGACCTATCCATGTAAGGCAGGACGTTGAAGCTTTCTTT
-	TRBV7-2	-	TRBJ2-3	CASSPMGPSPTDTQYF	TGTGCCAGCAGCCCCATGGGACCGTCCCCCACAGATACGCAGTATTTT
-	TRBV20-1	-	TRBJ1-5	CSANRQAHQPQHF	TGCAGTGCTAACAGACAGGCTCATCAGCCCCAGCATTTT